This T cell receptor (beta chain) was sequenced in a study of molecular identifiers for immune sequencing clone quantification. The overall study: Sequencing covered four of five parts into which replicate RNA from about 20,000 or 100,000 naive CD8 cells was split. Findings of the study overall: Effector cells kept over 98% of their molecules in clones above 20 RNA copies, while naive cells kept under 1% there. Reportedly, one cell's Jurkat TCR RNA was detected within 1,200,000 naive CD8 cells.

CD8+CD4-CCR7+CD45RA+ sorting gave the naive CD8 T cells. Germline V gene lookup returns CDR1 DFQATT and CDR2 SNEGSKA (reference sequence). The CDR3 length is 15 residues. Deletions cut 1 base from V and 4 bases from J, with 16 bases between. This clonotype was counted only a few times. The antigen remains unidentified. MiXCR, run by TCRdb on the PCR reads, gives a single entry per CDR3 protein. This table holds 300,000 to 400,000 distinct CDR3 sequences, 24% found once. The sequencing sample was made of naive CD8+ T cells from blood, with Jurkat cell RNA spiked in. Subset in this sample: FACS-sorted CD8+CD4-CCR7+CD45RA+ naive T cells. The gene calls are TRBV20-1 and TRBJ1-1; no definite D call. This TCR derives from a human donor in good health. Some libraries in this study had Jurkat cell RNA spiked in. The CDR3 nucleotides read TGCAGTGCTAGAGCCTTGGGGATAGCGGGCACTGAAGCTTTCTTT. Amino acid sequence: CSARALGIAGTEAFF.